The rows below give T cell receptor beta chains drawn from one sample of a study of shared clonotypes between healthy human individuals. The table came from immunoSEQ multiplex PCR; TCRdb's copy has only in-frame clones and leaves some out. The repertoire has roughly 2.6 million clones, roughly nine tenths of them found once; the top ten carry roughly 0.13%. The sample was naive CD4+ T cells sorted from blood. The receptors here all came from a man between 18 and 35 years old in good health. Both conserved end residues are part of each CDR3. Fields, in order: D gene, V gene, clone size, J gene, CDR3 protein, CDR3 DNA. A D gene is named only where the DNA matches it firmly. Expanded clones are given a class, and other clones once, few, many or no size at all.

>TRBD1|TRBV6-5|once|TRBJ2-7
CASSYSLAGTGDEQYF
TGTGCCAGCAGTTACTCGTTAGCAGGGACAGGGGACGAGCAGTACTTC
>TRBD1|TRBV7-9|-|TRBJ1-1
CASSLDRGQGAFF
TGTGCCAGCAGCTTAGACAGGGGGCAGGGAGCTTTCTTT
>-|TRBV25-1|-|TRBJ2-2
CASSEYSGHGELFF
TGTGCCAGCAGTGAATATTCCGGACACGGGGAGCTGTTTTTT
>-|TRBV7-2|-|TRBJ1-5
CASSLVNQPQHF
TGTGCCAGCAGCTTGGTTAATCAGCCCCAGCATTTT
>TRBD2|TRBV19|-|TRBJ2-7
CASSIERGEQYF
TGTGCCAGTAGTATTGAGCGGGGCGAGCAGTACTTC
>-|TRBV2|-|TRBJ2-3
CASSDENGAGDTQYF
TGTGCCAGCAGTGATGAAAACGGGGCAGGTGATACGCAGTATTTT
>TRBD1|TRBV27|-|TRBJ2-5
CASSFSSGTGRRETQYF
TGTGCCAGCAGTTTCTCCTCCGGGACAGGGAGGAGAGAGACCCAGTACTTC
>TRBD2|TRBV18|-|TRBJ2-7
CASSLLAGVYEQYF
TGTGCCAGCTCATTATTAGCGGGCGTCTACGAGCAGTACTTC
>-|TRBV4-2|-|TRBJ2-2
CASSQGGELFF
TGTGCCAGCAGCCAAGGCGGGGAGCTGTTTTTT
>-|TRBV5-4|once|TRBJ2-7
CASSQGGHRGTYEQYF
TGTGCCAGCAGCCAGGGGGGCCACAGGGGTACCTACGAGCAGTACTTC
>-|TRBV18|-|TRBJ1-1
CASSRETGTEAFF
TGTGCCAGCTCAAGAGAGACCGGGACTGAAGCTTTCTTT
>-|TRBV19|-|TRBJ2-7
CASRTILGAGWGPISYEQYF
TGTGCCAGTAGAACAATTTTGGGCGCCGGGTGGGGACCAATCTCCTACGAGCAGTACTTC
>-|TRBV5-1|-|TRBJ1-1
CASSLAPQGLNTEAFF
TGCGCCAGCAGCTTGGCTCCCCAGGGGCTAAACACTGAAGCTTTCTTT
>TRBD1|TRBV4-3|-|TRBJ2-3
CASSQATGGTGTDTQYF
TGCGCCAGCAGCCAAGCCACAGGGGGGACGGGTACAGATACGCAGTATTTT
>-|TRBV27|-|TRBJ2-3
CASSLLLGVTDTQYF
TGTGCCAGCAGTTTGTTGCTGGGGGTCACAGATACGCAGTATTTT
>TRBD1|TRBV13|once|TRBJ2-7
CASSQTTGLGQYF
TGTGCCAGCAGCCAGACGACAGGGCTCGGGCAGTACTTC
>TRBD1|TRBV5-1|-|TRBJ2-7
CASRRTGHYEQYF
TGCGCCAGCAGGAGGACAGGGCACTACGAGCAGTACTTC
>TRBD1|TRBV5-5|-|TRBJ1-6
CASSRDRDSPLHF
TGTGCCAGCAGCCGGGACAGGGATTCACCCCTCCACTTT
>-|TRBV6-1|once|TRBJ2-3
CASSEVGGIDTQYF
TGTGCCAGCAGTGAAGTGGGGGGTATAGATACGCAGTATTTT
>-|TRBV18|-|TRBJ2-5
CASSPSRSETQYF
TGTGCCAGCTCACCCAGTAGATCGGAGACCCAGTACTTC
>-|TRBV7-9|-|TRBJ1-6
CASSLAAWPYNSPLHF
TGTGCCAGCAGCTTAGCGGCCTGGCCCTATAATTCACCCCTCCACTTT
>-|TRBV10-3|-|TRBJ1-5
CAISDGPGNQPQHF
TGTGCCATCAGTGACGGGCCGGGAAATCAGCCCCAGCATTTT
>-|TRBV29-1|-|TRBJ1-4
CSVAPGDYNEKLFF
TGCAGCGTCGCCCCAGGGGACTATAATGAAAAACTGTTTTTT
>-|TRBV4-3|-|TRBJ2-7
CASSQVIASSYEQYF
TGCGCCAGCAGCCAAGTAATTGCGAGCTCCTACGAGCAGTACTTC
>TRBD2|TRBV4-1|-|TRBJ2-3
CASSLARGVTDTQYF
TGCGCCAGCAGCCTCGCTCGGGGGGTCACAGATACGCAGTATTTT
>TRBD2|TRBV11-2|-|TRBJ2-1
CASSLSLASEQFF
TGTGCCAGCAGCTTATCACTAGCGAGCGAGCAGTTCTTC
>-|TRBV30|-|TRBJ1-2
CAWSVQTGYTF
TGTGCCTGGAGTGTACAGACCGGCTACACCTTC
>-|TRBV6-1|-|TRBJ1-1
CASSESVSILF
TGTGCCAGCAGTGAATCTGTCTCCATACTCTTT
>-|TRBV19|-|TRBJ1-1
CASSILGDLNTEAFF
TGTGCCAGTAGTATTCTCGGCGACTTGAACACTGAAGCTTTCTTT
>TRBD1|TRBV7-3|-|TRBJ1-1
CASSPWTGSTEAFF
TGTGCCAGCAGCCCGTGGACAGGGAGCACTGAAGCTTTCTTT
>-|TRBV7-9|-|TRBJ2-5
CASSRYTQETQYF
TGTGCCAGCAGCCGGTACACCCAAGAGACCCAGTACTTC
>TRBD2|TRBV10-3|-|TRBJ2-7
CAISALAGAHREQYF
TGTGCCATCAGTGCACTAGCGGGAGCCCATCGGGAGCAGTACTTC
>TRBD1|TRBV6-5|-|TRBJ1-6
CASSYSGQDSPLHF
TGTGCCAGCAGTTACTCGGGACAGGATTCACCCCTCCACTTT
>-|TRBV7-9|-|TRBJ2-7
CASSSSKGDRGSYEQYF
TGTGCCAGCAGCTCGTCCAAGGGAGACCGGGGATCCTACGAGCAGTACTTC
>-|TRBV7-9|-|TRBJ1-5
CASSLVGHNQPQHF
TGTGCCAGCAGCTTAGTGGGACACAATCAGCCCCAGCATTTT